This T cell receptor (beta chain) was sequenced for a study of beta chain features in type 1 diabetes. Notes on the study in general: Among patients with Type 1 diabetes, TCRB CDR3s were moderately but significantly shorter in every one of the four CD4+ subsets.

V dropped 4 bases and J dropped 1 base, with 16 bases sitting between them. There are 16 residues in the CDR3. CDR1 is MNHEY, CDR2 SVGAGI, per germline. Isolated RNA was reverse transcribed in full, so expressed TCRB transcripts were sequenced. Repertoires were generated with immunoSEQ multiplex PCR, while TCRdb's copy carries only in-frame clones and drops some. Here the sample spans about 650,000 clones, 9.5% to 15% being singletons. Notes on this clone: Its target is not known.

The TCR sequence derives from a man aged 25 to 40 with type 1 diabetes. V gene TRBV6-5 combines with J gene TRBJ2-5; no clear D gene. The sample comprised naive CD4+ T cells from blood. Here the CDR3 DNA reads TGTGCCAGCAGTTGCTCGAAGGCATGGGGCCAAGAGACCCAGTACTTC. Translating it yields CASSCSKAWGQETQYF.